This TCR beta chain was recorded in a study of blood T cell repertoires in COVID-19. In the authors' workflow: Reference gene primers were amplified, and this amplification served to estimate nucleated cell counts. Clones were read by immunoSEQ multiplex PCR, and TCRdb kept only the in-frame ones, dropping some. V and J calls and clone size are copied from that table; D and trimming were computed from the DNA. The data show 200,000 or so clones, 80% to 90% seen once. V dropped 8 bases and J dropped 5 bases, with 12 bases sitting between them. CDR1 is MGHDK and CDR2 is SYGVNS in the germline V gene. The CDR3 runs to 12 residues.

The source of this sequence is a woman aged 65 to 85 with active or convalescent COVID-19. The J gene is TRBJ1-1, the V gene TRBV25-1; maybe TRBD1 (6 bases). The sample was peripheral blood. This chain's CDR3 is CASGGGGTEAFF. CDR3 DNA: TGTGCCAGCGGGGGGGGCGGTACTGAAGCTTTCTTT.